Below, 5 T cell receptor beta chains from the same sample are listed, as sequenced in a study of beta chain features in type 1 diabetes. Their antigen targets remain unknown. Investigators reverse transcribed all isolated RNA, so they sequenced expressed TCRB transcripts. Assay used: immunoSEQ multiplex PCR; TCRdb lists only in-frame clones, some missing. The sample carries around 70,000 clones, 49% recorded once. General study points: Moderate but significant shortening of TCRB CDR3s was recorded in all four CD4+ subsets from Type 1 diabetes patients.

Input material: central memory CD4+ T cells from blood. These receptors were obtained from a man aged 25 to 40 with type 1 diabetes.

The chain recombines TRBV19 with TRBJ2-2; TRBD2 might be the D (6 bases). V gave up 1 base and J gave up 0 bases, with 6 bases separating them. The CDR3 spans 15 residues. Looked up from germline, CDR1 is LNHDA and CDR2 is SQIVND (reference sequence). This chain's CDR3 is CASSIGGANTGELFF. DNA for the CDR3: TGTGCCAGTAGTATAGGGGGGGCGAACACCGGGGAGCTGTTTTTT.

Only a few counts were recorded for this clone. The gene calls are TRBV6-4 and TRBJ2-1; 10 bases fit TRBD2. J lost 4 bases, V lost 6 bases, and 6 bases had no gene match. Per the germline V gene, CDR1 is MRHNA and CDR2 is SNTAGT. The CDR3 is made up of 15 amino acids. The CDR3 bases are TGTGCCAGCAGACACCTAGCGGGGGATTACAATGAGCAGTTCTTC. The encoded protein is CASRHLAGDYNEQFF.

This chain links TRBV5-1 with TRBJ1-2; 11 nucleotides align to TRBD1. V was pared by 0 bases and J by 3 bases, with 7 bases of the junction left unmatched. Per germline, CDR1 SGHRS and CDR2 YFSETQ. The CDR3 is made up of 17 amino acids. CDR3 DNA sequence: TGCGCCAGCAGCTTGGGCAGGACAGGGGGCTTGGACTATGGCTACACCTTC. The encoded protein is CASSLGRTGGLDYGYTF.

The chain is built from TRBV5-5 and TRBJ2-3, with 13 positions matching TRBD2. Losses at the gene ends were 4 bases for V and 6 bases for J; bases not matched to a gene: 8. This CDR3 comprises 16 residues. Germline CDR1 and CDR2: SGHKS and YYEKEE (reference sequence). This chain's CDR3 is CASSQGLAGIGDTQYF. Here the CDR3 DNA reads TGTGCCAGCAGCCAGGGACTAGCGGGGATCGGCGATACGCAGTATTTT.

The chain employs TRBV6-5 and TRBJ2-5; D is ambiguous. TRBJ2-7 explains the end of the DNA better; the J call may be wrong. Germline V gene sequence: CDR1 MNHEY, CDR2 SVGAGI. The CDR3 covers 15 residues. In DNA, the CDR3 is TGTGCCAGCAGTTACTCGATATTAGCCGGCTACGAGCAGTACTTC. Its protein is CASSYSILAGYEQYF.